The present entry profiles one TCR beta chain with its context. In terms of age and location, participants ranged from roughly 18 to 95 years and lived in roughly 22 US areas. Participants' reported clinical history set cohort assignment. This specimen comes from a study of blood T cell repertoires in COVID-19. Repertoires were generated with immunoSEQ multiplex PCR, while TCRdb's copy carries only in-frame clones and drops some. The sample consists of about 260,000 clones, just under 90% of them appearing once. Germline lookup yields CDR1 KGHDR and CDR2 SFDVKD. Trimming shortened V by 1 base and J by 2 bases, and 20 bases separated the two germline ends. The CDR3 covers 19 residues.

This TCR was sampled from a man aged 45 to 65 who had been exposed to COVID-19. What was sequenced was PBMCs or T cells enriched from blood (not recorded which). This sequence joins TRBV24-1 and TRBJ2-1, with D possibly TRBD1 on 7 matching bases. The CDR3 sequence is CATSDLSRGDSKAYNEQFF. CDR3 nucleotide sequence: TGTGCCACCAGTGATTTATCCAGGGGGGACTCCAAAGCCTACAATGAGCAGTTCTTC.